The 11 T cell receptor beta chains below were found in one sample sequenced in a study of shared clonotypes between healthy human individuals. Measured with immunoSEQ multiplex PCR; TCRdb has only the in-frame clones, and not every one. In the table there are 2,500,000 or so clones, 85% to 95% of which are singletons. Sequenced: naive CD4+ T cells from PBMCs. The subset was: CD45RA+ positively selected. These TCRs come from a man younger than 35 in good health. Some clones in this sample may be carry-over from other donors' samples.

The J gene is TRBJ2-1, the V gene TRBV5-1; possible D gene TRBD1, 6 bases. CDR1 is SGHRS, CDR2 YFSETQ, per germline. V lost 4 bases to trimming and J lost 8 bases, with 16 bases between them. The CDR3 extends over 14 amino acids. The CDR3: CASSTGQTWDEQFF. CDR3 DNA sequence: TGCGCCAGCAGCACGGGACAAACATGGGATGAGCAGTTCTTC.

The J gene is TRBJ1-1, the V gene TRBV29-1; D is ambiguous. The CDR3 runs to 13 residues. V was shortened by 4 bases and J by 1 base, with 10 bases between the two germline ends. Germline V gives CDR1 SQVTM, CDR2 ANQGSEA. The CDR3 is CSVVREPNTEAFF. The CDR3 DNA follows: TGCAGCGTTGTGAGAGAACCGAACACTGAAGCTTTCTTT.

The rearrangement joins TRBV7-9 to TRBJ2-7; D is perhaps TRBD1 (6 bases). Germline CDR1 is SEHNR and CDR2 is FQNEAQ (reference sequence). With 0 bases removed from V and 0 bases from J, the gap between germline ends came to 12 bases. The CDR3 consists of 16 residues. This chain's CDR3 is CASSLAYTDSSYEQYF. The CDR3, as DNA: TGTGCCAGCAGCTTAGCGTACACGGACAGCTCCTACGAGCAGTACTTC.

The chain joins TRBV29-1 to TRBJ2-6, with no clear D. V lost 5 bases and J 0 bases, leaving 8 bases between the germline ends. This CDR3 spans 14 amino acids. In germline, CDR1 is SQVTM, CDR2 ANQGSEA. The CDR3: CSVSKFSGANVLTF. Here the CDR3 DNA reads TGCAGCGTTTCTAAGTTCTCTGGGGCCAACGTCCTGACTTTC. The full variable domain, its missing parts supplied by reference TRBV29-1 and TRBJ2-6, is SAVISQKPSRDICQRGTSLTIQCQVDSQVTMMFWYRQQPGQSLTLIATANQGSEATYESGFVIDKFPISRPNLTFSTLTVSNMSPEDSSIYLCSVSKFSGANVLTFGAGSRLTVL.

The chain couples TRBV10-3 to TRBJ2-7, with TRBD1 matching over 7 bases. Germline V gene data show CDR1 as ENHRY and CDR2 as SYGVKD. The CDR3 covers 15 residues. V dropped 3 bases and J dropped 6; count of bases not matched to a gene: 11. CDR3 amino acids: CAISEVADRYSEQYF. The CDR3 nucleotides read TGTGCCATCAGTGAAGTTGCGGACAGGTACTCCGAGCAGTACTTC.

The CDR3 bases are TGTGCCAGCAGCCCCCGGGACAGGGGTAACTATGGCTACACCTTC. This translates into CASSPRDRGNYGYTF. This chain connects TRBV5-4 to TRBJ1-2; 10 bases fit TRBD1. The germline V gene has CDR1 SGHNT and CDR2 YYREEE (reference sequence). J gave up 1 base and V 4 bases, and 4 bases lay outside the gene matches. This CDR3 is built from 15 residues.

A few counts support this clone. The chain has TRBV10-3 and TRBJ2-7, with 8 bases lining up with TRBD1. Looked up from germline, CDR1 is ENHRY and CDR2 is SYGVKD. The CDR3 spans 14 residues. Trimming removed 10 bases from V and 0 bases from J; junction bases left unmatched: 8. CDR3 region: CASQTGGSSYEQYF. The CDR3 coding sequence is TGTGCCAGCCAAACAGGGGGAAGCTCCTACGAGCAGTACTTC.

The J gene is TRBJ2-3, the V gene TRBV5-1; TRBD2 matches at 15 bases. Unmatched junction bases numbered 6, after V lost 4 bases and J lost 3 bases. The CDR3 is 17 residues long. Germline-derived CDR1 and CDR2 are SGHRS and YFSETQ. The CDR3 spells CASSEGTSGRRTDTQYF. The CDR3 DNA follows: TGCGCCAGCAGCGAGGGGACTAGCGGGAGGAGGACAGATACGCAGTATTTT. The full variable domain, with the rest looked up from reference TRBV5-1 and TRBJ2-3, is KAGVTQTPRYLIKTRGQQVTLSCSPISGHRSVSWYQQTPGQGLQFLFEYFSETQRNKGNFPGRFSGRQFSNSRSEMNVSTLELGDSALYLCASSEGTSGRRTDTQYFGPGTRLTVL.

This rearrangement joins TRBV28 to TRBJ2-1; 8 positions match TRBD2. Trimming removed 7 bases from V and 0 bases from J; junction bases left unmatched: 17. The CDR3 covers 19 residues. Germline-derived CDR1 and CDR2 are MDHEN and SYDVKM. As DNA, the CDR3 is TGTGCCAGCACCCCCCTACGCGGGAGGCCCTTTAGCTCCTACAATGAGCAGTTCTTC. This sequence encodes CASTPLRGRPFSSYNEQFF.

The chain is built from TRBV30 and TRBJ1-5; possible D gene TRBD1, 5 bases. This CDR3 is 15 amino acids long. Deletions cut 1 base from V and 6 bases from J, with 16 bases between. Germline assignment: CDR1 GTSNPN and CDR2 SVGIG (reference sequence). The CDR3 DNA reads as TGTGCCTGGAGTGGGTTTGGGGGTAATAGTCAGCCCCAGCATTTT. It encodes CAWSGFGGNSQPQHF.

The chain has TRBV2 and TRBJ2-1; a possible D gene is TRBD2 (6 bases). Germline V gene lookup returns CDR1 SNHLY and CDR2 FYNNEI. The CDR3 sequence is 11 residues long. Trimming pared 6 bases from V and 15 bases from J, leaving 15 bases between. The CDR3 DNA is TGTGCCAGCAGGGACCGGGACTTTCTGTTCTTC. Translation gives CASRDRDFLFF.